This T cell receptor (beta chain) was recovered during a study of cytomegalovirus exposure and HLA in healthy donors. This CDR3 contains 15 residues. Germline CDR1 and CDR2: MNHNS and SASEGT. V lost 2 bases, J lost 3 bases, and 3 bases stayed unmatched. The primer mix had 60 Vbeta and 13 Jbeta primers. The method was immunoSEQ multiplex PCR; TCRdb's version includes in-frame clones alone and lacks a portion of them. The repertoire consists of 100,000 or so clones, with approximately 79% occurring once and the leading ten covering more than 3%. While unrecorded immune exposures were likely, the donors were nominally healthy when sampled.

The V and J genes are TRBV6-1 and TRBJ1-1; TRBD1 agrees at 10 bases. The receptor's source is a woman aged 40 to 50 in good health and CMV-seronegative. The sample comprised PBMCs. CDR3 nucleotide sequence: TGTGCCAGCAGTGAAACCGGGACAGGGGACACTGAAGCTTTCTTT. Its translation: CASSETGTGDTEAFF.